Each of the 25 T cell receptor beta chains below was sequenced from the same sample in a study of Ad26.COV2.S vaccination and SARS-CoV-2 variants. Clones were sequenced by immunoSEQ multiplex PCR, and TCRdb holds only the in-frame ones, with some missing. Of around 300,000 clones detected, 85% to 90% appear once; the ten largest clones hold around 5.5%. Noted treatment: around 19 received Ad26.COV2.S at low or high dose, single or two shots; 5 received placebo; per-sample allocation not given. All samples were drawn on day 63, counting from the first vaccine or placebo injection. Sequencing was performed on peripheral blood, taken in a trial of Ad26.COV2.S vaccine versus placebo. The receptors here all came from a person between 18 and 65 years old who received the Ad26.COV2.S COVID-19 vaccine or a placebo.

The rearrangement links TRBV7-9 to TRBJ2-2; TRBD1 matches at 8 bases. The germline V gene encodes CDR1 SEHNR and CDR2 FQNEAQ (reference sequence). The CDR3 covers 14 residues. With 5 bases clipped from V and 6 bases from J, the junction kept 5 bases outside the gene matches. The CDR3 region is CASSPRTGPGELFF. CDR3 coding DNA: TGTGCCAGCAGCCCGCGGACAGGGCCCGGGGAGCTGTTTTTT.

The DNA of the CDR3 is TGTGCCAGCAGCGTAGGGCTGGCCGAGGAACGCATATCCTATAATTCACCCCTCCACTTT. This translates into CASSVGLAEERISYNSPLHF. The J gene is TRBJ1-6, the V gene TRBV9; D is unresolved. The CDR3 totals 20 residues. From germline, CDR1 is SGDLS and CDR2 YYNGEE. V shed 0 bases and J shed 1 base, with 20 bases lying between them.

The V gene is TRBV10-3, the J gene TRBJ2-7; TRBD2 agrees at 10 bases. Per germline, CDR1 ENHRY and CDR2 SYGVKD. V shed 2 bases, J shed 0 bases, and the junction held 13 bases outside the gene matches. CDR3 length equals 19 residues. The CDR3 DNA reads as TGTGCCATCAGTGAGAGTCTTGGAATAGCGGGGGGCTCCTCCTACGAGCAGTACTTC. Translating it yields CAISESLGIAGGSSYEQYF.

The V and J genes are TRBV20-1 and TRBJ1-2; 11 bases agree with TRBD1. Germline V gene lookup returns CDR1 DFQATT and CDR2 SNEGSKA (reference sequence). The CDR3 is made up of 14 amino acids. V was clipped by 3 bases and J by 5 bases; unmatched bases: 5. The CDR3 spells CSASIGQGAYGYTF. For the CDR3, the DNA is TGCAGTGCTAGTATCGGACAGGGGGCGTATGGCTACACCTTC.

The chain carries TRBV19 and TRBJ1-6; 7 bases fit TRBD1. The trim removed 8 bases at V and 15 bases at J, leaving 7 bases unmatched. The CDR3 consists of 11 residues. Looked up from germline, CDR1 is LNHDA and CDR2 is SQIVND (reference sequence). CDR3 DNA: TGTGCCAGTGCCTTCCGGGACAGCCTCCACTTT. It yields the protein CASAFRDSLHF.

The chain couples TRBV28 to TRBJ2-4; D gene uncertain. Germline lookup yields CDR1 MDHEN and CDR2 SYDVKM. Trimming shortened V by 8 bases and J by 1 base, and 12 bases separated the two germline ends. The CDR3 extends over 14 amino acids. The CDR3 region has the DNA TGTGCCAGCGAGGTCCCTTGGGCCAAAAACATTCAGTACTTC. Translation gives CASEVPWAKNIQYF.

The rearrangement links TRBV7-6 to TRBJ1-5; 10 positions agree with TRBD1. The CDR3 consists of 15 residues. In germline, CDR1 is SGHVS, CDR2 FNYEAQ. V was pared by 4 bases and J by 4 bases, with 4 bases of the junction left unmatched. The CDR3: CASSSRQGANQPQHF. The CDR3 region has the DNA TGTGCCAGCAGCTCGAGACAGGGGGCTAATCAGCCCCAGCATTTT.

The V gene is TRBV6-1, the J gene TRBJ1-2; 10 bases match TRBD1. This CDR3 is built from 19 residues. Per germline, CDR1 MNHNS and CDR2 SASEGT. The ends lost 4 bases at V and 0 bases at J; junction bases unmatched: 14. As DNA, the CDR3 is TGTGCCAGCAGTGGTCCCGGGACAGGGGAAAAGAACTCTAACTATGGCTACACCTTC. Translated: CASSGPGTGEKNSNYGYTF.

The V and J genes are TRBV19 and TRBJ1-1, with TRBD1 as a possible D gene (5 bases). CDR3 length: 14 residues. V was shortened by 2 bases and J by 4 bases, with 11 bases between the two germline ends. Looked up from germline, CDR1 is LNHDA and CDR2 is SQIVND (reference sequence). CDR3 in amino acids: CASSIQGVGTEAFF. The DNA for the CDR3 is TGTGCCAGTAGTATACAGGGTGTCGGCACTGAAGCTTTCTTT. The whole variable domain, remainder taken from reference TRBV19 and TRBJ1-1, is DGGITQSPKYLFRKEGQNVTLSCEQNLNHDAMYWYRQDPGQGLRLIYYSQIVNDFQKGDIAEGYSVSREKKESFPLTVTSAQKNPTAFYLCASSIQGVGTEAFFGQGTRLTVV.

This clone came up once. V is TRBV18 and J is TRBJ2-5; D is unresolved. V lost 5 bases, J lost 5 bases, and 15 bases lay in between. The CDR3 runs 14 residues. Germline values: CDR1 KGHSH, CDR2 LQKENI. The CDR3 here is CASSFREAGETQYF. CDR3 DNA: TGTGCCAGCTCATTCCGAGAAGCCGGGGAGACCCAGTACTTC.

The rearrangement links TRBV7-2 to TRBJ1-2; D remains unclear. The germline V gene encodes CDR1 SGHTA and CDR2 FQGNSA. The CDR3 sequence is 14 residues long. The V and J ends lost 3 bases and 6 bases respectively, with 14 bases between them. As DNA, the CDR3 is TGTGCCAGCAGCTTCCAGAAGTTTGGTGATGGCTACACCTTC. Translation gives CASSFQKFGDGYTF.

The chain recombines TRBV10-2 with TRBJ1-1, with D uncertain. Trimming took off 3 bases at V and 1 base at J, with 3 bases between the two ends. This CDR3 is built from 12 residues. CDR1 and CDR2 from the germline V gene are WSHSY and SAAADI. The CDR3 loop reads CASSEGNTEAFF. DNA for the CDR3: TGCGCCAGCAGTGAAGGGAACACTGAAGCTTTCTTT.

This sequence joins TRBV13 and TRBJ1-2; tentative D call: TRBD1 (6 bases). From germline, CDR1 is PRHDT and CDR2 FYEKMQ (reference sequence). V was shortened by 5 bases and J by 4 bases, with 17 bases between the two germline ends. This CDR3 spans 15 amino acids. The CDR3 region has the DNA TGTGCCAGCAGCCCCCGGACAGCAAGCCCCTATGGCTACACCTTC. Translating gives CASSPRTASPYGYTF.

The rearrangement uses TRBV19 and TRBJ1-5; D uncertain. Germline V gene lookup returns CDR1 LNHDA and CDR2 SQIVND (reference sequence). V lost 4 bases and J 5 bases, leaving 18 bases between the germline ends. CDR3 length: 16 residues. CDR3 sequence (DNA): TGTGCCAGTAGTAAGATCGGCAGGACGCATGATCAGCCCCAGCATTTT. Residues: CASSKIGRTHDQPQHF.

The chain combines TRBV4-1 with TRBJ2-4; 10 bases are shared with TRBD2. V was clipped by 4 bases and J by 5 bases; unmatched bases: 5. Germline V gives CDR1 MGHRA, CDR2 YSYEKL. The CDR3 spans 15 residues. As DNA, the CDR3 is TGCGCCAGCAGCCTTAGCGGGAGGCCCGAAAACATTCAGTACTTC. Residues: CASSLSGRPENIQYF.

CDR3 coding DNA: TGTGCCAGCAGCTTATCTCAAGGGCTGAACACTGAAGCTTTCTTT. Its translation is CASSLSQGLNTEAFF. V usage is TRBV7-9 and J usage is TRBJ1-1; D remains unclear. The CDR3 is 15 amino acids. Germline CDR1 reads SEHNR; CDR2 reads FQNEAQ (reference sequence). V lost 2 bases and J 0 bases, leaving 10 bases between the germline ends.

The chain carries TRBV28 and TRBJ1-6; 7 bases are a match to TRBD1. The CDR3 runs 15 residues. Germline CDR1 is MDHEN and CDR2 is SYDVKM. J gave up 5 bases and V 7 bases, and 8 bases lay outside the gene matches. Here the CDR3 reads CASTSPGTDNSPLHF. The DNA for the CDR3 is TGTGCCAGCACAAGCCCCGGGACAGATAATTCACCCCTCCACTTT. The full variable domain, its missing parts supplied by reference TRBV28 and TRBJ1-6, is DVKVTQSSRYLVKRTGEKVFLECVQDMDHENMFWYRQDPGLGLRLIYFSYDVKMKEKGDIPEGYSVSREKKERFSLILESASTNQTSMYLCASTSPGTDNSPLHFGNGTRLTVT.

This rearrangement joins TRBV6-2 or TRBV6-3 to TRBJ2-1, with D unresolved. V was cut by 2 bases and J by 8 bases, with 7 bases left in between. The CDR3 extends over 12 amino acids. The V gene's germline CDR1 is MNHEY and CDR2 SVGEGT. Here the CDR3 reads CASSYPPYEQFF. CDR3 sequence (DNA): TGTGCCAGCAGTTACCCCCCATATGAGCAGTTCTTC.

The chain links TRBV5-1 to TRBJ2-7; a possible D gene is TRBD2 (6 bases). The germline V and J ends were trimmed by 1 base and 3 bases, with 23 bases remaining between them. The germline V gene encodes CDR1 SGHRS and CDR2 YFSETQ. The CDR3 contains 18 residues. The chain's CDR3 is CASSLNVGSGGYNYEQYF. In DNA form, the CDR3 reads TGCGCCAGCAGCTTGAATGTAGGGTCAGGAGGGTACAACTACGAGCAGTACTTC.

CDR3 nucleotides: TGTGCCAGCAGCTTAATCCACGGGACAGATAATCAGCCCCAGCATTTT. Translating it yields CASSLIHGTDNQPQHF. J is TRBJ1-5 and V is TRBV5-5; 7 bases are shared with TRBD1. The CDR3 totals 16 residues. The V gene end was trimmed by 2 bases and the J gene end by 4 bases; junction bases not matched to a gene: 9. CDR1 SGHKS and CDR2 YYEKEE come from the germline V gene (reference sequence).

The DNA of the CDR3 is TGTGCCAGCAGCCAAGTTAGGACTGAAGCTTTCTTT. Encoded protein: CASSQVRTEAFF. The chain joins TRBV4-2 to TRBJ1-1; D call uncertain. The germline V gene has CDR1 LGHNA and CDR2 YNFKEQ. V was cut by 1 base and J by 5 bases, with 5 bases left in between. This CDR3 contains 12 residues.

This rearrangement joins TRBV5-6 to TRBJ1-2; D perhaps matches TRBD1 (5 bases). V was clipped by 1 base and J by 6 bases, with 19 bases between them. The V gene's germline CDR1 is SGHDT and CDR2 YYEEEE. This CDR3 is built from 16 residues. The CDR3 nucleotides are TGTGCCAGCAGCTTGTTTCAAGGCCAGGGAGCGAATGGCTACACCTTC. The encoded protein is CASSLFQGQGANGYTF.

This clone was picked up a small number of times. The chain couples TRBV7-3 to TRBJ2-3; D uncertain. The CDR3 sequence is 16 residues long. The V and J ends lost 0 bases and 3 bases respectively, with 13 bases between them. Germline assignment: CDR1 SGHTA and CDR2 FQGTGA. CDR3 sequence reads: CASSLTPGPPTDTQYF. The CDR3 nucleotides are TGTGCCAGCAGCTTAACCCCCGGACCGCCAACAGATACGCAGTATTTT.

The chain joins TRBV7-9 to TRBJ1-1; D is perhaps TRBD1 (5 bases). Between the trimmed V and J ends, which lost 6 bases and 6 bases, there was a span of 8 bases. The CDR3 consists of 11 residues. Germline CDR1 is SEHNR and CDR2 is FQNEAQ (reference sequence). CDR3 amino acids: CASRRGAEAFF. The CDR3 DNA follows: TGTGCCAGCAGGAGGGGCGCTGAAGCTTTCTTT.

The chain combines TRBV13 with TRBJ1-2; D uncertain. Per the germline V gene, CDR1 is PRHDT and CDR2 is FYEKMQ (reference sequence). V shed 11 bases and J shed 8 bases, with 21 bases lying between them. The CDR3 extends over 13 amino acids. The DNA for the CDR3 is TGTGCCCTAATCGGAAGAGGGCCTCTGGGCTACACCTTC. It translates to CALIGRGPLGYTF.